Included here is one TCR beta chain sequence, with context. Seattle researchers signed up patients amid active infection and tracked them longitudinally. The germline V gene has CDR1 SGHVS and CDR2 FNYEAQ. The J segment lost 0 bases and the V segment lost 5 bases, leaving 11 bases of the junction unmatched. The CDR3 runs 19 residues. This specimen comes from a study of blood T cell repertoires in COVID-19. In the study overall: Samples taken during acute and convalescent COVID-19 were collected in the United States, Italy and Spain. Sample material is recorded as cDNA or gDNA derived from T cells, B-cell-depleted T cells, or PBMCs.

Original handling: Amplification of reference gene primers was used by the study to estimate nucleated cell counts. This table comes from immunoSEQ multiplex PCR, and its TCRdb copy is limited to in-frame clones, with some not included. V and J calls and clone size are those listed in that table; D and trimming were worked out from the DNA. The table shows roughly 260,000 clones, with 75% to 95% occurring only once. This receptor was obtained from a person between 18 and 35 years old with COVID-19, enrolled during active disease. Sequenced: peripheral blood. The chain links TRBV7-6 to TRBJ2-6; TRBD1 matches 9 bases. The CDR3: CASSADFMTGGSGANVLTF. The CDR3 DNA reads TGTGCCAGCAGCGCAGATTTCATGACAGGGGGCTCTGGGGCCAACGTCCTGACTTTC.